These T cell receptor beta chains were read from a single sample in a study of blood T cell repertoires in COVID-19. Some clones are missing from TCRdb's copy, which holds only in-frame ones; the method was immunoSEQ multiplex PCR. The sample comprises 28,000 or so clones, 90% of which are singletons, and about 11% rests with the top ten. Material for sequencing was peripheral blood. These receptors were taken from an older man with acute or convalescent COVID-19. Both conserved end residues are part of each CDR3. Clone sizes are given selectively: once, few, many, or a class where the clone is expanded.

j_call: TRBJ2-5
clone_size: NA
v_call: TRBV2
cdr3_aa: CASSENGRVPETQYF

j_call: TRBJ1-2
clone_size: NA
v_call: TRBV18
cdr3_aa: CASSPLGQGYGYTF

j_call: TRBJ2-7
clone_size: NA
v_call: TRBV5-6
cdr3_aa: CASSLGGGRSSYEQYF

j_call: TRBJ1-1
clone_size: few
v_call: TRBV15
cdr3_aa: CATSGKRGSNTEAFF

j_call: TRBJ2-4
clone_size: NA
v_call: TRBV3-1/TRBV3-2
cdr3_aa: CASSQGLEGGNIQYF

j_call: TRBJ1-3
clone_size: NA
v_call: TRBV9
cdr3_aa: CASNVGGGFGNTIYF

j_call: TRBJ2-5
clone_size: NA
v_call: TRBV19
cdr3_aa: CASSFAGQAQETQYF

j_call: TRBJ1-5
clone_size: NA
v_call: TRBV5-6
cdr3_aa: CASSLASGQPQHF

j_call: TRBJ1-1
clone_size: NA
v_call: TRBV7-3
cdr3_aa: CASSFSMNTEAFF

j_call: TRBJ2-1
clone_size: NA
v_call: TRBV9
cdr3_aa: CASSVDGFPYNEQFF

j_call: TRBJ1-6
clone_size: NA
v_call: TRBV9
cdr3_aa: CASSTGQGESPLHF

j_call: TRBJ1-4
clone_size: NA
v_call: TRBV18
cdr3_aa: CASSPRGGEKLFF

j_call: TRBJ1-1
clone_size: NA
v_call: TRBV24-1
cdr3_aa: CATSDGMSEAFF

j_call: TRBJ2-7
clone_size: few
v_call: TRBV6-2/TRBV6-3
cdr3_aa: CASSSRGTSGRHHYEQYF

j_call: TRBJ2-1
clone_size: NA
v_call: TRBV25-1
cdr3_aa: CASSEWEAGVDEQFF

j_call: TRBJ2-3
clone_size: NA
v_call: TRBV5-1
cdr3_aa: CASSLVREGLDTQYF